This TCR beta chain was obtained from a study of blood T cell repertoires in COVID-19. Overall study context: The United States, Italy and Spain provided the acute and convalescent COVID-19 samples. T cells, B-cell-depleted T cells, or PBMCs supplied cDNA or gDNA.

Some clones are missing from TCRdb's copy, which holds only in-frame ones; the method was immunoSEQ multiplex PCR. The sample includes roughly 88,000 clones, 72% seen only once; the top ten take around 23%. CDR1 is KGHSH and CDR2 is LQKENI in the germline V gene. The CDR3 totals 14 residues. The ends were cut back, 0 bases at V and 3 bases at J, with 9 bases in the middle. The sequence came from a woman aged 55-75 years in a cohort sampled during active or convalescent COVID-19. Sequencing was done on a sample of peripheral blood. The J gene is TRBJ2-7, the V gene TRBV18; no definite D call. CDR3 nucleotides: TGTGCCAGCTCACCACCGGCAGGATACTACGAGCAGTACTTC. Encoded protein: CASSPPAGYYEQYF. Using reference TRBV18 and TRBJ2-7 for the parts outside the CDR3, the full variable domain is NAGVMQNPRHLVRRRGQEARLRCSPMKGHSHVYWYRQLPEEGLKFMVYLQKENIIDESGMPKERFSAEFPKEGPSILRIQQVVRGDSAAYFCASSPPAGYYEQYFGPGTRLTVT.